This T cell receptor (beta chain) emerged from a study of T cell responses to AZD1222 COVID-19 vaccine. Sequencing was performed with immunoSEQ multiplex PCR; in TCRdb, only in-frame clones are kept and a portion is missing. Of around 140,000 clones listed, 91% were seen once; the top ten hold 7.5% to 8%. With regard to this clone: Its antigen is not known.

Germline CDR1 MNHEY, CDR2 SVGAGI. CDR3 length: 14 amino acids. Trimming removed 7 bases from V and 6 bases from J; junction bases left unmatched: 5. General study points: Vaccine-related CD4 TCRs covered spike, predominating at 160-218 and 743-854. Most donors were white British and more were female, and clonal diversity was possibly underestimated. Breadth and depth of Spike-specific TCRs rose after two AZD1222 doses.

This sequence originates from an adult who received the MenACWY meningococcal vaccine as a control. The rearrangement uses TRBV6-5 and TRBJ2-1; 11 nucleotides agree with TRBD2. The specimen comprised peripheral blood, sampled 28 days after the second dose of the MenACWY control vaccine. The CDR3, as DNA: TGTGCCAGCACACTAGCGGGAGCAGCCAATGAGCAGTTCTTC. It encodes CASTLAGAANEQFF.